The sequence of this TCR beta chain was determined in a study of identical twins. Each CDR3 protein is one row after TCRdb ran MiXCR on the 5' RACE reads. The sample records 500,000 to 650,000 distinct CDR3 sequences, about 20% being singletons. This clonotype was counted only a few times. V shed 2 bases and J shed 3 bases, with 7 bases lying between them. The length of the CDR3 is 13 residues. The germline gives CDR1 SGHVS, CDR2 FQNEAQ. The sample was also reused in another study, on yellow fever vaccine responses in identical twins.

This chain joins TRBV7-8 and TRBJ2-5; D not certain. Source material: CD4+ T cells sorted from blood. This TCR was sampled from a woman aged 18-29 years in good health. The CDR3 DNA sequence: TGTGCCAGCAGCTTAAGACTGGAAGAGACCCAGTACTTC. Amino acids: CASSLRLEETQYF. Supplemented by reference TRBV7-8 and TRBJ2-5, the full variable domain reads GAGVSQSPRYKVAKRGQDVALRCDPISGHVSLFWYQQALGQGPEFLTYFQNEAQLDKSGLPSDRFFAERPEGSVSTLKIQRTQQEDSAVYLCASSLRLEETQYFGPGTRLLVL.